The text below deals with one T cell receptor (beta chain). The antigen remains undetermined. CDR1 is MNHEY and CDR2 is SVGAGI in the germline V gene. The length of the CDR3 is 12 residues. V lost 6 bases to trimming and J lost 8 bases, with 13 bases between them. Some clones are missing from TCRdb's copy, which holds only in-frame ones; the method was immunoSEQ multiplex PCR. The repertoire holds tens of thousands of clones, with more than 75% as singletons. These data originate in a study of OX40 agonist ivuxolimab in advanced cancers. As for the study in general: Participants could have had prior anti-PD-1, anti-PD-L1 or anti-CTLA-4 therapy, and approximately 40% had some. Findings of the study overall: The study observed clonal expansion of CD4+ and CD8+ blood T cells by week 6 at 0.1 to 3.0 mg/kg. Expanded clones were, on average, more numerous among CD8+ T cells than CD4+.

This sequence originates from an adult with an advanced solid tumor such as melanoma, head and neck, liver or kidney cancer. Specimen: CD4+ or CD8+ T cells sorted from blood, collected in a trial of the OX40 agonist ivuxolimab. The chain recombines TRBV6-5 with TRBJ1-2; weak D call: TRBD1 (5 bases). The CDR3: CASSLQGSGYTF. The CDR3 DNA follows: TGTGCCAGCAGCCTTCAGGGTTCAGGCTACACCTTC.